The rows below give T cell receptor beta chains drawn from one sample of a study of radiotherapy plus CTLA-4 blockade in lung cancer. Generated by immunoSEQ multiplex PCR, the TCRdb table keeps only in-frame clones and is missing some. This table holds about 80,000 clones, 70% to 85% found once. Sequencing used peripheral blood, obtained from a patient treated with radiotherapy plus ipilimumab. The source of these receptors is a human donor with non-small cell lung cancer who had stable disease on radiotherapy plus ipilimumab. Both conserved end residues are part of each CDR3. Fields, in order: CDR3 protein, CDR3 DNA, D gene, V gene, J gene, clone size. The D gene is left open where the match is weak. A clone size is listed for some rows: how often the clone was seen (once, few, many), or a class if it is expanded.

CASRTRGGHGELFF	TGTGCCAGTAGGACACGGGGAGGACACGGGGAGCTGTTTTTT	.	TRBV19	TRBJ2-2	.
CASSSAVQETQYF	TGTGCCAGCAGTAGTGCGGTTCAAGAGACCCAGTACTTC	.	TRBV12-1	TRBJ2-5	few
CASSQAGATYEQYF	TGCGCCAGCAGCCAAGCAGGGGCCACCTACGAGCAGTACTTC	.	TRBV4-1	TRBJ2-7	.
CASSRDYRHDTQYF	TGTGCCAGTAGCCGGGACTACCGCCATGATACGCAGTATTTT	TRBD2	TRBV19	TRBJ2-3	.
CASSSRGDRDSYEQYF	TGTGCCAGCTCATCCCGGGGGGACAGAGACTCCTACGAGCAGTACTTC	.	TRBV18	TRBJ2-7	.
CATSRDLAFGYTF	TGTGCCACCAGCAGGGACTTGGCTTTTGGCTACACCTTC	.	TRBV15	TRBJ1-2	.
CASKWQGTPIRAFF	TGTGCCAGCAAATGGCAGGGGACCCCTATTAGGGCTTTCTTT	.	TRBV2	TRBJ1-1	.
CASGLHQFTGGETQYF	TGTGCTAGTGGTTTGCACCAATTCACAGGGGGAGAGACCCAGTACTTC	TRBD1	TRBV12-5	TRBJ2-5	.
CASRRTRDRGFPEQYF	TGTGCCAGCAGACGAACCCGGGACAGGGGGTTCCCCGAGCAGTACTTC	TRBD1	TRBV27	TRBJ2-7	few
CASSLAGLAGQETQYF	TGTGCCAGCAGCTTAGCCGGACTAGCGGGGCAAGAGACCCAGTACTTC	TRBD2	TRBV7-8	TRBJ2-5	.